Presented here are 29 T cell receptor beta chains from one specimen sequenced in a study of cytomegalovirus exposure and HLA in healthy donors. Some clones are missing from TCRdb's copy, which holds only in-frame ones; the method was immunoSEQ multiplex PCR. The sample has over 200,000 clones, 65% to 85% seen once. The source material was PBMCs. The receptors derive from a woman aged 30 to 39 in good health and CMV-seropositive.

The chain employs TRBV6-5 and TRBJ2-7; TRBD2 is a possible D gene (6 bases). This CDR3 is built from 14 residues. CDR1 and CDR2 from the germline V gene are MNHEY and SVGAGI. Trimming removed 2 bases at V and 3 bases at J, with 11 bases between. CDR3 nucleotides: TGTGCCAGCAGTTACCTGGGACTTCGCTACGAGCAGTACTTC. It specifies CASSYLGLRYEQYF.

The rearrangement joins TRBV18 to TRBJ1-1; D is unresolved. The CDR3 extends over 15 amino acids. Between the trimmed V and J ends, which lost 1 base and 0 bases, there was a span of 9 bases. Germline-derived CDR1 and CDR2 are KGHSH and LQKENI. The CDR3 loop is CASSPLGDMNTEAFF. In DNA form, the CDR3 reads TGTGCCAGCTCACCACTGGGCGACATGAACACTGAAGCTTTCTTT.

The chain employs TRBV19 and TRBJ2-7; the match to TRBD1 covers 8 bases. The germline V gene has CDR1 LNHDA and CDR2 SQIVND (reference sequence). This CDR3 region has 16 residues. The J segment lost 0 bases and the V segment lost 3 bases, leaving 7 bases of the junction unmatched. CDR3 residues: CASSISGTGFSYEQYF. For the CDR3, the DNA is TGTGCCAGTAGTATTTCCGGGACAGGCTTCTCCTACGAGCAGTACTTC.

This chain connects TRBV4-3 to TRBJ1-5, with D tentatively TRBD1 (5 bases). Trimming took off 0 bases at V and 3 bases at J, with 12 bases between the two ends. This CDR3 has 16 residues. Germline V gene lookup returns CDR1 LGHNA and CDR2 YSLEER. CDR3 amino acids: CASSQDGGSNNQPQHF. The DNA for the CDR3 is TGCGCCAGCAGCCAAGATGGGGGGTCTAACAATCAGCCCCAGCATTTT.

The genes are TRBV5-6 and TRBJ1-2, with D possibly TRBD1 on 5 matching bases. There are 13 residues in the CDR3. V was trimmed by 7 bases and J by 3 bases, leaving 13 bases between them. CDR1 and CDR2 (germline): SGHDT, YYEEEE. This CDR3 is CASGDPGDYGYTF. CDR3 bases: TGTGCCAGCGGCGACCCGGGGGACTATGGCTACACCTTC.

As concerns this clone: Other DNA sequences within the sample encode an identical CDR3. CDR3 sequence (DNA): TGTGCCAGCAGTTACGGGTTTTATGGCTACACCTTC. Its protein product is CASSYGFYGYTF. The rearrangement links TRBV6-5 to TRBJ1-2; D not certain. Trimming took 2 bases from V and 5 from J, leaving 6 bases between them. Germline V CDR1 and CDR2: MNHEY, SVGAGI. The CDR3 totals 12 residues.

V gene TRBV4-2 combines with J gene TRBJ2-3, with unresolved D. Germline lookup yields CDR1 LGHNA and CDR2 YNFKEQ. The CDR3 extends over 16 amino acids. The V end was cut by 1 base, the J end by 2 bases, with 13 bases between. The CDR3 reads CASSQGEGTATDTQYF. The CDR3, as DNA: TGTGCCAGCAGCCAAGGGGAAGGTACAGCCACAGATACGCAGTATTTT.

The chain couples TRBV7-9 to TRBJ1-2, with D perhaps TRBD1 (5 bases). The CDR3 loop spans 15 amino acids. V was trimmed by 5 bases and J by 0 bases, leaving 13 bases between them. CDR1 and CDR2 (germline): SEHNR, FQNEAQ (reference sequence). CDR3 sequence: CASSRAGPTNYGYTF. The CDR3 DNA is TGTGCCAGCAGCCGTGCAGGGCCCACTAACTATGGCTACACCTTC.

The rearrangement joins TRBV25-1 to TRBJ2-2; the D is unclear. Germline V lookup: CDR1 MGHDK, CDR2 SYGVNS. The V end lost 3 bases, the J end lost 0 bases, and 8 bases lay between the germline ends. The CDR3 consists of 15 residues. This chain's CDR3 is CASSDPGSNTGELFF. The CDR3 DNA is TGTGCCAGCAGTGACCCGGGCTCGAACACCGGGGAGCTGTTTTTT.

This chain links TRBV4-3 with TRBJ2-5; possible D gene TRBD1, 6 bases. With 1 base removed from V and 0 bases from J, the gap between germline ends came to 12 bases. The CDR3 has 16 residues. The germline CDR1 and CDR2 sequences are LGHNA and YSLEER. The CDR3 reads CASSQGRTAYQETQYF. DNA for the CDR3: TGCGCCAGCAGCCAAGGACGGACAGCCTACCAAGAGACCCAGTACTTC.

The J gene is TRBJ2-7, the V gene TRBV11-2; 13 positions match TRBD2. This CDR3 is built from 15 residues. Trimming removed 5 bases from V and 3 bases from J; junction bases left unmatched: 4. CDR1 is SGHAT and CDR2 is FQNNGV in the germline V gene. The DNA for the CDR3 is TGTGCCAGCAGCCCGACTAGCGGGAGGTTCTACGAGCAGTACTTC. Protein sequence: CASSPTSGRFYEQYF.

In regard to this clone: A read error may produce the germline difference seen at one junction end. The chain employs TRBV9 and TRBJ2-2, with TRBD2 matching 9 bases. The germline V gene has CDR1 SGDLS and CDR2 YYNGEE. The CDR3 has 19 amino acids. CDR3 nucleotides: TGTGTCAGCAGCGTAGGGTTAGCGGGAGCCACTTGGGGCACCGGGGAGCTGTTTTTT. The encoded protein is CVSSVGLAGATWGTGELFF.

The CDR3 bases are TGCGCCAGCAGCCAGAGCGAACGGGGCAGCGCTGAAGCTTTCTTT. This codes for CASSQSERGSAEAFF. V usage is TRBV4-1 and J usage is TRBJ1-1, with TRBD1 as a possible D gene (5 bases). CDR3 length equals 15 residues. V was shortened by 3 bases and J by 6 bases, with 17 bases between the two germline ends. Germline loops: CDR1 MGHRA, CDR2 YSYEKL.

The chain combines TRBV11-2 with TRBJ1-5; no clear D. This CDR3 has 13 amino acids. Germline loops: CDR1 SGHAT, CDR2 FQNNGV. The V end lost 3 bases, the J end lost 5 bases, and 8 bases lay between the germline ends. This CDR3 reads CASSFGQDQPQHF. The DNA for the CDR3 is TGTGCCAGCAGCTTTGGTCAAGATCAGCCCCAGCATTTT.

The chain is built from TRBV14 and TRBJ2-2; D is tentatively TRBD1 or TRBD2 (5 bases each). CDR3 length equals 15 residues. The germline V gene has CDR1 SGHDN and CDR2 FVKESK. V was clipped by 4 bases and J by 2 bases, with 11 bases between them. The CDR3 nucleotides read TGTGCCAGCAGCCTCCGGGACCGAAACACCGGGGAGCTGTTTTTT. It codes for CASSLRDRNTGELFF.

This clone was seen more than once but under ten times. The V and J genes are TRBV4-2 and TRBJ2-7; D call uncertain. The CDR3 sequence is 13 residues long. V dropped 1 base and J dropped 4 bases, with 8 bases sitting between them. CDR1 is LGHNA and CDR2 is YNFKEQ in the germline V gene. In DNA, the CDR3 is TGTGCCAGCAGCCAAGTCGGTGAATACGAGCAGTACTTC. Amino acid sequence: CASSQVGEYEQYF.

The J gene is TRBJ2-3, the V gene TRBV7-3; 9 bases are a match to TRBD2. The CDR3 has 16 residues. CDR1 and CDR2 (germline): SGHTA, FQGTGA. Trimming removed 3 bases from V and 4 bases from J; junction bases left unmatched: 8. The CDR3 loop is CASSFISGSESDTQYF. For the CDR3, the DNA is TGTGCCAGCAGCTTCATTAGCGGGAGTGAGTCAGATACGCAGTATTTT.

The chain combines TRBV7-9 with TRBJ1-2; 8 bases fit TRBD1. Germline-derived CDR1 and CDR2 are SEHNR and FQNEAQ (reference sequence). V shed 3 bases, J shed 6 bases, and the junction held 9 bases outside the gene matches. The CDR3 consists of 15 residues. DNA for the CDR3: TGTGCCAGCAGCTTTTCGACAGGGGAAACGAATGGCTACACCTTC. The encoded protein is CASSFSTGETNGYTF.

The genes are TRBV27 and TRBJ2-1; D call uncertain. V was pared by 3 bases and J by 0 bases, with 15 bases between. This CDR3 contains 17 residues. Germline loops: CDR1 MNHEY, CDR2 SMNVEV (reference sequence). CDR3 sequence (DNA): TGTGCCAGCAGTTTTCTCGATCGGTGGGCCTCCTACAATGAGCAGTTCTTC. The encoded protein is CASSFLDRWASYNEQFF.

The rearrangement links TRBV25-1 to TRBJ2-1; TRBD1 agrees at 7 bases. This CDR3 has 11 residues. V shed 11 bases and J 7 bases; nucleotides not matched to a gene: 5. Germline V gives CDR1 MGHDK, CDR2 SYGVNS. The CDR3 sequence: CACRGRNEQFF. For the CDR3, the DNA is TGTGCCTGTAGGGGGCGGAATGAGCAGTTCTTC.

CDR3 loop: CAISELKGTEAFF. For the CDR3, the DNA is TGTGCCATCAGTGAGTTAAAGGGCACTGAAGCTTTCTTT. This chain links TRBV10-3 with TRBJ1-1; the D is unclear. The length of the CDR3 is 13 residues. Trimming took 1 base from V and 4 from J, leaving 7 bases between them. Germline CDR1 ENHRY, CDR2 SYGVKD.

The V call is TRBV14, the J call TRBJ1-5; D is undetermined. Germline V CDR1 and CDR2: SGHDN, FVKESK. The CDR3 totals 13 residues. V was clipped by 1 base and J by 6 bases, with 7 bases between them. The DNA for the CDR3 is TGTGCCAGCAGCCAAGTAGGTGGTCAGCCCCAGCATTTT. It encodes CASSQVGGQPQHF.

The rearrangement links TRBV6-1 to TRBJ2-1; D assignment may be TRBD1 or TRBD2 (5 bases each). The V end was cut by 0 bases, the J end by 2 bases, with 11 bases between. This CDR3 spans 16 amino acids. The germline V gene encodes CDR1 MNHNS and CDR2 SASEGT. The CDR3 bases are TGTGCCAGCAGTGAAGCGTGGGGGTGGGCCTACAATGAGCAGTTCTTC. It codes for CASSEAWGWAYNEQFF.

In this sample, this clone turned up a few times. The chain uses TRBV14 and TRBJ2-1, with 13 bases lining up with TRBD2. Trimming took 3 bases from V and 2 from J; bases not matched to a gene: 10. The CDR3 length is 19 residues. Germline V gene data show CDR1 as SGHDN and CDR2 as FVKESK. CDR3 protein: CASSQAGTSGIPTYNEQFF. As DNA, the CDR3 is TGTGCCAGCAGCCAGGCCGGGACTAGCGGGATCCCCACCTACAATGAGCAGTTCTTC.

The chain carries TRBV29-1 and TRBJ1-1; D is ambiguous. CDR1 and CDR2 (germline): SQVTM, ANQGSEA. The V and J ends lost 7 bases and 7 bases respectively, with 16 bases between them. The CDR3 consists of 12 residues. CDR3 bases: TGCAGCGCCGTGGGTCCGGCCGGTGAAGCTTTCTTT. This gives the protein CSAVGPAGEAFF.

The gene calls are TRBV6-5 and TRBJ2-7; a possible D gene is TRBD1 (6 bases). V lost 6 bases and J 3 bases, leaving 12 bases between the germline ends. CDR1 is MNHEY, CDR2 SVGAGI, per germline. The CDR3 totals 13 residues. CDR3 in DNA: TGTGCCAGCAGGAGGGGACATAACTACGAGCAGTACTTC. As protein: CASRRGHNYEQYF.

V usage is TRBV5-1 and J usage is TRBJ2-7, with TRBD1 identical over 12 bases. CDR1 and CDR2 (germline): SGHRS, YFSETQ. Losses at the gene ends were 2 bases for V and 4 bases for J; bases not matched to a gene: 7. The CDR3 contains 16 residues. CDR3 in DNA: TGCGCCAGCAGCTTTTGGGGGACAGGGGGCCTTTACGAGCAGTACTTC. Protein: CASSFWGTGGLYEQYF.

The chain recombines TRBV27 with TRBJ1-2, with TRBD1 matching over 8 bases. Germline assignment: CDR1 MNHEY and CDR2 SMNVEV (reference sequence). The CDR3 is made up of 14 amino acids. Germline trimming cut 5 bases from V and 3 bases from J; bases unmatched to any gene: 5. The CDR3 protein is CASSQDREDYGYTF. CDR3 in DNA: TGTGCCAGCAGTCAGGACAGGGAAGACTATGGCTACACCTTC.

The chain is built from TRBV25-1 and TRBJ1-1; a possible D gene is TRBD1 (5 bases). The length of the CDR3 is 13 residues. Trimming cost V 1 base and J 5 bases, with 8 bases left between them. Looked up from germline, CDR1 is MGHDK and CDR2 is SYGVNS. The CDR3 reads CASSEWGETEAFF. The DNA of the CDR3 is TGTGCCAGCAGTGAATGGGGGGAGACTGAAGCTTTCTTT.